There are a few counts of the clone carrying this TCR beta chain. Its cognate antigen is unknown. The data were obtained in a study of identical twins. Overall study findings and caveats: Conclusions leaned on cross-sectional statistical analysis and did not track the same donors over time. Surplus twin overlap in beta out-of-frame sequences was less pronounced. Analyses based on zero insertions could be partly confounded by invariant MAIT and iNKT cells.

Template switching added a universal primer site; cDNA carried unique molecular identifiers. TCRdb re-called the 5' RACE reads with MiXCR, one entry per CDR3 protein. Here the sample spans about 900,000 distinct CDR3 sequences, roughly 12% being singletons. The same sample was also studied in work on yellow fever vaccine responses in identical twins.

This clonotype was obtained from a woman under 30 in good health. The material sequenced was PBMCs.

The CDR3 sequence is CASSQAGPAGGRDEQFF. The CDR3 nucleotides read TGTGCCAGCAGCCAAGCTGGCCCAGCGGGGGGGCGCGATGAGCAGTTCTTC. The chain combines TRBV4-2 with TRBJ2-1; the match to TRBD2 covers 10 bases. After removal of 1 base from V and 8 bases from J, the junction contained 11 bases not matched to a gene. The CDR3 sequence is 17 residues long. Germline V gene sequence: CDR1 LGHNA, CDR2 YNFKEQ.